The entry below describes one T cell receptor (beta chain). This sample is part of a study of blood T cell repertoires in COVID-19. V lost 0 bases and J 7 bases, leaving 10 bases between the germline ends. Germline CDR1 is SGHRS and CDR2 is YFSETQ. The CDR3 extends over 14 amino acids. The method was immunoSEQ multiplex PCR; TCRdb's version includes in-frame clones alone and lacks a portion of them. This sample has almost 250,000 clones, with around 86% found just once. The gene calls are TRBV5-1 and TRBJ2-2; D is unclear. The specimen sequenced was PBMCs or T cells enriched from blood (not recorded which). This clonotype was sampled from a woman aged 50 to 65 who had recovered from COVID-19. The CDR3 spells CASSLGSVVGELFF. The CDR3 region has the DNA TGCGCCAGCAGCTTGGGCAGCGTGGTCGGGGAGCTGTTTTTT.